Following are 26 T cell receptor beta chains from one sample sequenced in a study of blood T cell repertoires in COVID-19. Profiled with immunoSEQ multiplex PCR; TCRdb holds only in-frame clones, not every one. The sample has more than 45,000 clones, about 87% seen once; the top ten hold 1.2% to 1.5%. Sequences were obtained from peripheral blood. These receptors were collected from a man aged 55 to 70 with acute or convalescent COVID-19.

The rearrangement uses TRBV12-3 or TRBV12-4 and TRBJ2-1; the D is unclear. This CDR3 comprises 12 residues. V was cut by 1 base and J by 13 bases, with 11 bases left in between. The CDR3 coding sequence is TGTGCCAGCAGTTTAGGTACTGATCGTCAGTTCTTC. Protein: CASSLGTDRQFF.

The CDR3, as DNA: TGTGCCAGCAGTCAATCTAGAAGAGTGACCCAGTACTTC. Protein sequence: CASSQSRRVTQYF. The rearrangement links TRBV6-5 to TRBJ2-5; no clear D gene. The germline CDR1 and CDR2 sequences are MNHEY and SVGAGI. The CDR3 is 13 amino acids. V lost 5 bases, J lost 7 bases, and 14 bases lay in between.

J is TRBJ2-1 and V is TRBV28; TRBD2 matches at 10 bases. This CDR3 region has 15 residues. Germline trimming cut 6 bases from V and 9 bases from J; bases unmatched to any gene: 11. Germline values: CDR1 MDHEN, CDR2 SYDVKM. CDR3 in amino acids: CASRISGRAGVEQFF. Here the CDR3 DNA reads TGTGCCAGCAGGATCAGCGGGAGGGCCGGGGTTGAGCAGTTCTTC.

The chain uses TRBV28 and TRBJ1-1, with TRBD1 matching 8 bases. The CDR3 has 14 residues. V lost 3 bases, J lost 4 bases, and 4 bases stayed unmatched. Germline V gene data show CDR1 as MDHEN and CDR2 as SYDVKM. CDR3 region: CASSFGRGLTEAFF. The CDR3 DNA follows: TGTGCCAGCAGTTTCGGCAGGGGGCTCACTGAAGCTTTCTTT.

The chain links TRBV2 to TRBJ1-5, with TRBD1 matching over 8 bases. CDR1 and CDR2 (germline): SNHLY, FYNNEI. This CDR3 region has 16 residues. J was trimmed by 4 bases and V by 9 bases; bases with no gene match: 14. CDR3 nucleotides: TGTGCCAGTACCTTACGGACAGGGCGGGGGAATCAGCCCCAGCATTTT. Protein: CASTLRTGRGNQPQHF.

This clone was recorded once. The CDR3: CASSVRLAGTDTQYF. The CDR3 DNA reads TGTGCCAGCAGCGTTAGGCTAGCGGGCACAGATACGCAGTATTTT. The chain has TRBV9 and TRBJ2-3; 7 nucleotides match TRBD2. CDR3 length equals 15 residues. Per germline, CDR1 SGDLS and CDR2 YYNGEE. V gave up 2 bases and J gave up 1 base; unmatched junction bases: 4.

This clone was recorded only once. The chain joins TRBV27 to TRBJ2-5; 8 nucleotides agree with TRBD2. V lost 6 bases and J lost 5; bases outside the gene matches: 11. Looked up from germline, CDR1 is MNHEY and CDR2 is SMNVEV (reference sequence). The CDR3 covers 15 residues. The CDR3 DNA follows: TGTGCCAGCAGGGAAGGGCGGGGGGCACGTGAGACCCAGTACTTC. It specifies CASREGRGARETQYF.

V gene TRBV27 combines with J gene TRBJ1-2, with TRBD1 matching 7 bases. The CDR3 consists of 16 residues. Germline V gives CDR1 MNHEY, CDR2 SMNVEV (reference sequence). V was pared by 6 bases and J by 4 bases, with 14 bases of the junction left unmatched. This CDR3 reads CASSRTGRGPLYGYTF. CDR3 nucleotide sequence: TGTGCCAGCAGCCGCACTGGAAGGGGGCCTCTCTATGGCTACACCTTC.

This chain connects TRBV21-1 to TRBJ1-4; the DNA was not compared with TRBD1, the D call given in the table. TRBV21-1 represents a pseudogene. There are 15 residues in the CDR3. The chain's CDR3 is CASSLCGQLNEKLFF. CDR3 DNA sequence: TGTGCCAGCAGCCTCTGCGGACAGCTTAATGAAAAACTGTTTTTT.

The chain combines TRBV4-1 with TRBJ2-5; 9 nucleotides align to TRBD2. The CDR3 consists of 17 residues. Per the germline V gene, CDR1 is MGHRA and CDR2 is YSYEKL. The junction had 10 bases not matched to a gene; V was cut back by 0 bases and J by 5 bases. The CDR3 reads CASSQEVRGRALETQYF. The CDR3 DNA reads TGCGCCAGCAGCCAAGAAGTTCGCGGGAGGGCCCTCGAGACCCAGTACTTC.

The chain couples TRBV12-3 or TRBV12-4 to TRBJ1-1; maybe TRBD1 (5 bases). This CDR3 has 13 amino acids. V was shortened by 2 bases and J by 6 bases, with 10 bases between the two germline ends. The CDR3, as DNA: TGTGCCAGCAGTTTAATTCCGGGGGCTGAAGCTTTCTTT. This encodes CASSLIPGAEAFF.

The V gene is TRBV7-9, the J gene TRBJ2-1, with 9 bases matching TRBD2. CDR1 and CDR2 (germline): SEHNR, FQNEAQ (reference sequence). The CDR3 has 15 residues. V dropped 4 bases and J dropped 10; count of bases not matched to a gene: 11. CDR3: CASSSGSGRSGEQFF. Here the CDR3 DNA reads TGTGCCAGCAGCTCCGGTAGCGGGAGATCGGGGGAGCAGTTCTTC.

The rearrangement joins TRBV6-5 to TRBJ2-1; unclear D gene. The germline gives CDR1 MNHEY, CDR2 SVGAGI. Between the trimmed V and J ends, which lost 5 bases and 5 bases, there was a span of 7 bases. The length of the CDR3 is 12 residues. In DNA, the CDR3 is TGTGCCAGCAGTCATCAGGACAATGAGCAGTTCTTC. As protein: CASSHQDNEQFF.

V usage is TRBV6-2 or TRBV6-3 and J usage is TRBJ2-1, with no clear D. CDR3 size: 12 residues. Trimming left V 3 bases short and J 5 bases short, with 5 bases between. Germline V lookup: CDR1 MNHEY, CDR2 SVGEGT. The DNA of the CDR3 is TGTGCCAGCAGTTATCAAAACAATGAGCAGTTCTTC. Its protein is CASSYQNNEQFF.

This chain links TRBV11-3 with TRBJ2-7, with a weak D call TRBD2 (6 bases). V lost 2 bases and J 6 bases, leaving 8 bases between the germline ends. Germline CDR1 and CDR2: SGHNT and YENEEA. CDR3 length: 12 residues. CDR3 protein: CASSLTGVEQYF. CDR3 in DNA: TGTGCCAGCAGCTTAACGGGGGTCGAGCAGTACTTC.

The gene calls are TRBV9 and TRBJ1-2, with D possibly matching TRBD1 (6 bases). Trimming shortened V by 3 bases and J by 1 base, and 13 bases separated the two germline ends. The germline CDR1 and CDR2 sequences are SGDLS and YYNGEE. The CDR3 has 15 residues. CDR3 nucleotides: TGTGCCAGCAGCGCCCAGGGGAATCTTAACTATGGCTACACCTTC. It is translated as CASSAQGNLNYGYTF. The full variable domain, rest sourced from reference TRBV9 and TRBJ1-2, is DSGVTQTPKHLITATGQRVTLRCSPRSGDLSVYWYQQSLDQGLQFLIQYYNGEERAKGNILERFSAQQFPDLHSELNLSSLELGDSALYFCASSAQGNLNYGYTFGSGTRLTVV.

The rearrangement joins TRBV4-3 to TRBJ1-4, with D perhaps TRBD1 (5 bases). Looked up from germline, CDR1 is LGHNA and CDR2 is YSLEER. Trimming cost V 0 bases and J 5 bases, with 10 bases left between them. The CDR3 runs to 15 residues. The CDR3 coding sequence is TGCGCCAGCAGCCAAGATAGGGGTACGAATGAAAAACTGTTTTTT. Amino acids: CASSQDRGTNEKLFF.

The gene calls are TRBV20-1 and TRBJ2-1; TRBD2 matches 11 bases. Trimming at V came to 3 bases and at J to 0 bases, leaving 10 bases not matched to a gene. The CDR3 runs 18 residues. Germline CDR1 and CDR2: DFQATT and SNEGSKA (reference sequence). This CDR3 is CSASGTRTSGGSYNEQFF. CDR3 sequence (DNA): TGCAGTGCTAGTGGCACACGCACTAGCGGGGGCTCCTACAATGAGCAGTTCTTC.

The CDR3 DNA follows: TGTGCCAGCAGCTTGGGGACTAGTTCCACCGGGGAGCTGTTTTTT. Translation: CASSLGTSSTGELFF. The chain combines TRBV7-2 with TRBJ2-2, with 8 bases aligning to TRBD2. CDR3 length equals 15 residues. The junction had 4 bases not matched to a gene; V was cut back by 3 bases and J by 4 bases. Germline V gives CDR1 SGHTA, CDR2 FQGNSA.

V usage is TRBV2 and J usage is TRBJ2-5; 8 bases align to TRBD1. This CDR3 is 15 amino acids long. CDR1 SNHLY and CDR2 FYNNEI come from the germline V gene. Unmatched junction bases numbered 5, after V lost 0 bases and J lost 5 bases. The CDR3, as DNA: TGTGCCAGCAGTGAAGCGGCAGGGGGCACTGAGACCCAGTACTTC. This codes for CASSEAAGGTETQYF.

The gene calls are TRBV11-2 and TRBJ2-5; D is unclear. Germline V lookup: CDR1 SGHAT, CDR2 FQNNGV. This CDR3 region has 12 residues. V lost 1 base and J 5 bases, leaving 5 bases between the germline ends. The CDR3 protein is CASSLVGETQYF. In DNA, the CDR3 is TGTGCCAGCAGCTTAGTCGGTGAGACCCAGTACTTC.

This clone was picked up one time. J is TRBJ1-2 and V is TRBV29-1; TRBD1 agrees at 9 bases. V lost 4 bases and J lost 5; bases outside the gene matches: 2. CDR1 and CDR2 (germline): SQVTM, ANQGSEA. This CDR3 is built from 12 residues. The CDR3 sequence: CSVGTGEYGYTF. As DNA, the CDR3 is TGCAGCGTTGGGACAGGGGAGTATGGCTACACCTTC. The whole variable domain, filled in from reference TRBV29-1 and TRBJ1-2, reads SAVISQKPSRDICQRGTSLTIQCQVDSQVTMMFWYRQQPGQSLTLIATANQGSEATYESGFVIDKFPISRPNLTFSTLTVSNMSPEDSSIYLCSVGTGEYGYTFGSGTRLTVV.

The chain links TRBV20-1 to TRBJ2-7, with TRBD1 as a possible D gene (6 bases). Germline loops: CDR1 DFQATT, CDR2 SNEGSKA (reference sequence). The CDR3 covers 12 residues. The V end lost 3 bases, the J end lost 4 bases, and 10 bases lay between the germline ends. CDR3 loop: CSASNRAYEQYF. In nucleotides, the CDR3 is TGCAGTGCTAGTAACAGGGCGTACGAGCAGTACTTC.

This clone appeared a few times. This chain connects TRBV30 to TRBJ2-2, with 14 bases fitting TRBD2. Germline trimming cut 3 bases from V and 0 bases from J; bases unmatched to any gene: 6. Germline values: CDR1 GTSNPN, CDR2 SVGIG (reference sequence). This CDR3 comprises 18 residues. The CDR3 loop reads CAWSRLAGGPANTGELFF. The CDR3 DNA follows: TGTGCCTGGAGCCGACTAGCGGGAGGGCCTGCGAACACCGGGGAGCTGTTTTTT.

This chain uses TRBV4-1 with TRBJ2-3, with 7 bases identical to TRBD1. This CDR3 region has 17 residues. Per germline, CDR1 MGHRA and CDR2 YSYEKL. V gave up 5 bases and J gave up 2 bases; unmatched junction bases: 13. CDR3 in DNA: TGCGCCAGCAGCTCCTTCCGGGGACAGACTTTCACAGATACGCAGTATTTT. Protein: CASSSFRGQTFTDTQYF.

The V gene is TRBV7-9, the J gene TRBJ1-2; D remains unclear. V dropped 3 bases and J dropped 5 bases, with 4 bases sitting between them. CDR1 and CDR2 from the germline V gene are SEHNR and FQNEAQ (reference sequence). The CDR3 covers 11 residues. CDR3 sequence: CASSLRYGYTF. The CDR3 DNA follows: TGTGCCAGCAGCTTGAGATATGGCTACACCTTC.